This TCR beta chain was obtained from a study of cytomegalovirus exposure and HLA in healthy donors. Study observations and caveats: In an earlier analysis, about 90% or about 30%: the productive usage of most TCR beta V segments. The study reported that TCR beta sequences accurately predicted HLA-A and HLA-B alleles in most subjects.

In the PCR, 60 Vbeta and 13 Jbeta primers were used. Method: immunoSEQ multiplex PCR; TCRdb's copy keeps in-frame clones and lacks some. Of 90,000 to 100,000 clones in the sample, roughly 71% were seen once. This clone was counted a single time. The antigen is not known. The CDR3 extends over 17 amino acids. The germline gives CDR1 SGHRS, CDR2 YFSETQ. Germline trimming cut 7 bases from V and 4 bases from J; bases unmatched to any gene: 19. This TCR was sampled from a man over 45 in good health and CMV-seronegative. The rearrangement uses TRBV5-1 and TRBJ2-5; 7 bases are shared with TRBD1. Specimen: PBMCs. The CDR3 is CASALTALTGLGETQYF. The CDR3 nucleotides read TGCGCCAGCGCACTGACAGCGCTGACAGGGCTCGGAGAGACCCAGTACTTC.